The T cell receptor beta chain under discussion was sequenced for a study of spatial heterogeneity in lung cancer. Looking at the study overall: The donors comprised about 65 untreated early-stage non-small cell lung cancer patients.

CDR3 length equals 14 residues. Germline lookup yields CDR1 MNHEY and CDR2 SVGAGI. V lost 6 bases and J lost 7, with 18 bases in between. A note on this clonotype: What it binds is not known.

The study, taken as a whole, reports: Ubiquitous expanded tumor TCRs surfaced in blood more at resection than they did at follow-up.

TCR cDNA molecules each had a unique molecular identifier. TCRdb re-called the 5' RACE reads with MiXCR, one entry per CDR3 protein. The sample shows about 70,000 distinct CDR3 sequences, roughly 8.9% of them seen only once. Time point denoted: blood at routine non-recurrence follow-up after resection. In each case, whole RNA from tumor, nontumor lung or frozen PBMC was sequenced unsorted. Specimen: PBMCs, collected at follow-up. The chain links TRBV6-5 to TRBJ2-5, with D perhaps being TRBD1 or TRBD2 (5 bases each). The clonotype comes from a female donor with early-stage non-small cell lung cancer. CDR3 residues: CASRVGTGSGTQYF. The CDR3 DNA sequence: TGTGCCAGCAGAGTGGGGACGGGGTCCGGGACCCAGTACTTC.